One sample yielded the 26 T cell receptor beta chains listed below, sequenced in a study of CD8 T cells in Susac syndrome. Random-hexamer reverse transcription was applied to roughly 0.45 to 1 ug RNA. TCRdb redid the calling of the immunoSEQ multiplex PCR reads with MiXCR, one entry per CDR3 protein. The sample has more than 150,000 distinct CDR3 sequences; just under 95% are singletons. The sequenced sample was CD4+ T cells from PBMCs. The receptor set was obtained from a human donor in good health.

The rearrangement joins TRBV20-1 to TRBJ2-7; D gene ambiguous. Germline V CDR1 and CDR2: DFQATT, SNEGSKA (reference sequence). The CDR3 sequence is 12 residues long. The ends were cut back, 3 bases at V and 6 bases at J, with 12 bases in the middle. The CDR3 is CSASRDSGEQYF. The DNA of the CDR3 is TGCAGTGCTAGTCGTGATTCGGGCGAGCAGTACTTC.

The chain couples TRBV24-1 to TRBJ2-3; D not resolved. V was pared by 3 bases and J by 4 bases, with 7 bases between. Germline V CDR1 and CDR2: KGHDR, SFDVKD. This CDR3 contains 13 residues. The CDR3 protein is CATSDPPSDTQYF. For the CDR3, the DNA is TGTGCCACCAGTGATCCCCCCTCAGATACGCAGTATTTT.

Comments on this clonotype: At one end, the junction sequence differs from germline, possibly due to a read error. This chain connects TRBV9 to TRBJ2-5; 10 positions agree with TRBD2. The CDR3 consists of 11 residues. Germline V gene sequence: CDR1 SGDLS, CDR2 YYNGEE. CDR3 amino acids: CASSVATSGDF. CDR3 DNA sequence: TGTGCCAGCAGCGTAGCAACTAGCGGGGACTTC.

The chain has TRBV27 and TRBJ2-7; D remains unclear. Between the trimmed V and J ends, which lost 6 bases and 5 bases, there was a span of 17 bases. The CDR3 runs 14 residues. Germline CDR1 and CDR2: MNHEY and SMNVEV (reference sequence). The CDR3 loop is CASSYPSLLHEQYF. DNA for the CDR3: TGTGCCAGCAGCTACCCTAGTTTACTTCACGAGCAGTACTTC.

The chain links TRBV29-1 to TRBJ1-3; no definite D call. The CDR3 is made up of 14 amino acids. Trimming shortened V by 1 base and J by 0 bases, and 7 bases separated the two germline ends. Germline loops: CDR1 SQVTM, CDR2 ANQGSEA. CDR3 residues: CSVEAGDSGNTIYF. The CDR3 DNA follows: TGCAGCGTTGAAGCGGGAGACTCTGGAAACACCATATATTTT.

This clonotype was seen only once. The V and J genes are TRBV12-3 or TRBV12-4 and TRBJ2-2, with D uncertain. The CDR3 runs 15 residues. The germline V and J ends were trimmed by 2 bases and 0 bases, with 7 bases remaining between them. CDR3: CASSLNPPNTGELFF. In nucleotides, the CDR3 is TGTGCCAGCAGTTTAAACCCGCCGAACACCGGGGAGCTGTTTTTT.

The chain employs TRBV29-1 and TRBJ1-1, with 7 bases matching TRBD1. The germline V gene has CDR1 SQVTM and CDR2 ANQGSEA. This CDR3 has 14 residues. Trimming at V came to 6 bases and at J to 5 bases, leaving 12 bases not matched to a gene. The CDR3 sequence is CSVRLTGAGTEAFF. DNA of the CDR3: TGCAGCGTCCGCCTTACAGGGGCTGGTACTGAAGCTTTCTTT.

The chain carries TRBV23-1 and TRBJ1-4; D is undetermined. TRBV23-1 is reported as an ORF; its role is uncertain. The CDR3 length is 13 residues. Trimming pared 0 bases from V and 8 bases from J, leaving 7 bases between. DNA of the CDR3: TGCGCCAGCAGTCAATCGTGGAGAGAAAAACTGTTTTTT. Translated, it gives CASSQSWREKLFF.

The chain couples TRBV7-2 to TRBJ1-2, with D perhaps matching TRBD1 (6 bases). This CDR3 has 13 residues. V dropped 5 bases and J dropped 4 bases, with 11 bases sitting between them. Germline CDR1 is SGHTA and CDR2 is FQGNSA. CDR3 sequence: CASSVDRTYGYTF. Here the CDR3 DNA reads TGTGCCAGCAGCGTCGACAGGACCTATGGCTACACCTTC.

The V and J genes are TRBV7-3 and TRBJ2-3; TRBD1 might be the D (6 bases). Trimming removed 2 bases at V and 10 bases at J, with 7 bases between. Germline values: CDR1 SGHTA, CDR2 FQGTGA. The CDR3 contains 11 residues. The CDR3 nucleotides read TGTGCCAGCAGCTTAGGACAGCCGCAGTATTTT. Its protein is CASSLGQPQYF.

A few counts support this clonotype. The genes are TRBV29-1 and TRBJ2-5; tentative D call: TRBD2 (5 bases). CDR3 length: 12 amino acids. V lost 4 bases, J lost 2 bases, and 8 bases lay in between. CDR1 and CDR2 (germline): SQVTM, ANQGSEA. CDR3 protein: CSVAAGQETQYF. DNA of the CDR3: TGCAGCGTTGCCGCGGGTCAAGAGACCCAGTACTTC.

The rearrangement uses TRBV20-1 and TRBJ1-4; D unresolved. There are 13 residues in the CDR3. Trimming removed 3 bases from V and 4 bases from J, with 9 bases in between. Germline loops: CDR1 DFQATT, CDR2 SNEGSKA (reference sequence). CDR3 loop: CSARRRNNEKLFF. CDR3 DNA sequence: TGCAGTGCTAGGCGGCGCAATAATGAAAAACTGTTTTTT.

A few counts support this clonotype. This rearrangement joins TRBV27 to TRBJ1-2; D is possibly TRBD1 (5 bases). The CDR3 is made up of 13 amino acids. The germline V and J ends were trimmed by 5 bases and 1 base, with 8 bases remaining between them. The germline gives CDR1 MNHEY, CDR2 SMNVEV (reference sequence). CDR3 region: CASSLRVNYGYTF. The CDR3 DNA reads TGTGCCAGCAGTCTCAGGGTTAACTATGGCTACACCTTC.

V usage is TRBV15 and J usage is TRBJ1-4, with 7 bases aligning to TRBD1. Trimming at V came to 6 bases and at J to 3 bases, leaving 4 bases not matched to a gene. This CDR3 is 14 amino acids long. Germline-derived CDR1 and CDR2 are LNHNV and YYDKDF (reference sequence). The CDR3 coding sequence is TGTGCCACCAGTTACAGGGGATCTAATGAAAAACTGTTTTTT. This sequence encodes CATSYRGSNEKLFF. Using reference TRBV15 and TRBJ1-4 for the parts outside the CDR3, the full variable domain is DAMVIQNPRYQVTQFGKPVTLSCSQTLNHNVMYWYQQKSSQAPKLLFHYYDKDFNNEADTPDNFQSRRPNTSFCFLDIRSPGLGDTAMYLCATSYRGSNEKLFFGSGTQLSVL.

This clonotype was counted once. The chain employs TRBV3-1 and TRBJ2-3; 9 bases are shared with TRBD2. V was clipped by 4 bases and J by 13 bases; unmatched bases: 6. The CDR3 is made up of 12 amino acids. The germline V gene encodes CDR1 LGHDT and CDR2 YNNKEL (reference sequence). This CDR3 is CASSPSGIKEYF. CDR3 bases: TGTGCCAGCAGCCCTAGCGGGATAAAGGAGTATTTT.

The gene calls are TRBV29-1 and TRBJ2-2, with a possible D match to TRBD2 (5 bases). This CDR3 spans 12 amino acids. Germline CDR1 and CDR2: SQVTM and ANQGSEA. The CDR3 bases are TGCAGTTTCAGCGGTTACACCGGGGAGCTGTTTTTT. This sequence encodes CSFSGYTGELFF.

The V call is TRBV6-2 or TRBV6-3, the J call TRBJ2-3; no firm D call. CDR1 is MNHEY, CDR2 SVGEGT, per germline. V lost 5 bases and J lost 6, with 9 bases in between. The CDR3 has 12 residues. CDR3 in amino acids: CASSLMSDTQYF. In DNA form, the CDR3 reads TGTGCCAGCAGTCTAATGTCGGATACGCAGTATTTT.

The rearrangement joins TRBV6-2 or TRBV6-3 to TRBJ2-5; D unclear. The length of the CDR3 is 12 residues. Trimming stripped 6 bases from V and 5 bases from J, with 10 bases between. Germline V gives CDR1 MNHEY, CDR2 SVGEGT. The CDR3 DNA reads TGTGCCAGCAGCGCTAGGGATGAGACCCAGTACTTC. Residues: CASSARDETQYF.

The rearrangement joins TRBV27 to TRBJ2-7; D not resolved. The ends were cut back, 6 bases at V and 4 bases at J, with 13 bases in the middle. CDR3 length equals 13 residues. Germline CDR1 is MNHEY and CDR2 is SMNVEV (reference sequence). CDR3 sequence: CASSHLGRYEQYF. The CDR3 DNA follows: TGTGCCAGCAGCCATCTAGGCAGATACGAGCAGTACTTC.

This clonotype was seen a single time. The chain couples TRBV4-3 to TRBJ2-5; 8 bases are shared with TRBD2. The CDR3 sequence is 14 residues long. The germline CDR1 and CDR2 sequences are LGHNA and YSLEER. The junction had 7 bases not matched to a gene; V was cut back by 1 base and J by 9 bases. The CDR3 coding sequence is TGCGCCAGCAGCCAAGTCACCGGGGGGGAGGCCCAGTACTTC. This encodes CASSQVTGGEAQYF.

This chain links TRBV5-1 with TRBJ1-1; possible D gene TRBD1, 5 bases. The CDR3 sequence is 13 residues long. V was trimmed by 0 bases and J by 5 bases, leaving 8 bases between them. CDR1 SGHRS and CDR2 YFSETQ come from the germline V gene. CDR3 DNA: TGCGCCAGCAGCTTGGACGAGGGGACTGAAGCTTTCTTT. Protein sequence: CASSLDEGTEAFF.

The V call is TRBV7-9, the J call TRBJ1-1, with 7 bases lining up with TRBD1. CDR1 SEHNR and CDR2 FQNEAQ come from the germline V gene (reference sequence). The CDR3 covers 14 residues. The junction had 7 bases not matched to a gene; V was cut back by 5 bases and J by 4 bases. CDR3 protein: CASSPRQGPTEAFF. In nucleotides, the CDR3 is TGTGCCAGCAGCCCCCGACAGGGCCCCACTGAAGCTTTCTTT.

This rearrangement joins TRBV5-1 to TRBJ2-5, with D tentatively TRBD2 (6 bases). Between the trimmed V and J ends, which lost 3 bases and 7 bases, there was a span of 16 bases. The CDR3 is made up of 14 amino acids. CDR1 and CDR2 (germline): SGHRS, YFSETQ. In DNA, the CDR3 is TGCGCCAGCAGCTCGGGACTCGAGGTCGGGACCCAGTACTTC. This translates into CASSSGLEVGTQYF.

The chain joins TRBV2 to TRBJ2-2, with D maybe TRBD2 (5 bases). The CDR3 runs to 14 residues. The germline gives CDR1 SNHLY, CDR2 FYNNEI. V lost 2 bases and J 4 bases, leaving 8 bases between the germline ends. As DNA, the CDR3 is TGTGCCAGCAGTGAATACGGGATCACCGGGGAGCTGTTTTTT. As protein: CASSEYGITGELFF.

The gene calls are TRBV27 and TRBJ1-4, with D unresolved. Germline CDR1 is MNHEY and CDR2 is SMNVEV (reference sequence). Trimming took 3 bases from V and 2 from J, leaving 7 bases between them. The CDR3 sequence is 14 residues long. The DNA for the CDR3 is TGTGCCAGCAGTTTTTCAGGCACTAATGAAAAACTGTTTTTT. It translates to CASSFSGTNEKLFF. The full variable domain, in which reference TRBV27 and TRBJ1-4 provide the parts outside the CDR3, is EAQVTQNPRYLITVTGKKLTVTCSQNMNHEYMSWYRQDPGLGLRQIYYSMNVEVTDKGDVPEGYKVSRKEKRNFPLILESPSPNQTSLYFCASSFSGTNEKLFFGSGTQLSVL.

In its sample, this clonotype was seen once. This rearrangement joins TRBV20-1 to TRBJ1-1; TRBD1 matches 8 bases. The germline V gene encodes CDR1 DFQATT and CDR2 SNEGSKA (reference sequence). Trimming cost V 3 bases and J 4 bases; bases outside gene matches: 4. The CDR3 sequence is 13 residues long. The CDR3, as DNA: TGCAGTGCTAGCCAGGGGGCGAGCACTGAAGCTTTCTTT. Encoded protein: CSASQGASTEAFF.